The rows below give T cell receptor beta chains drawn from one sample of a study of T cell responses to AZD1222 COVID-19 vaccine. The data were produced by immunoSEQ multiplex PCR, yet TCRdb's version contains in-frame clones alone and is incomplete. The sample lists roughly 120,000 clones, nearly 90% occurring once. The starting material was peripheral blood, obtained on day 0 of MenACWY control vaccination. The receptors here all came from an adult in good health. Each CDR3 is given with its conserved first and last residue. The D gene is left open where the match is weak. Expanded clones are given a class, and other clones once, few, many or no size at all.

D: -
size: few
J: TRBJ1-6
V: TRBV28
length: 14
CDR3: CASSLAGNNSPLHF
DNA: TGTGCCAGCAGTTTAGCAGGGAATAATTCACCCCTCCACTTT

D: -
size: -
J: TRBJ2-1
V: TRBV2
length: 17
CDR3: CASSLSGHPRSYNEQFF
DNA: TGTGCCAGCAGCTTATCAGGACATCCCCGCTCCTACAATGAGCAGTTCTTC

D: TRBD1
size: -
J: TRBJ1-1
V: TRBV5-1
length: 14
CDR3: CASSSRTGEAEAFF
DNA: TGCGCCAGCAGCTCGAGGACAGGGGAGGCTGAAGCTTTCTTT

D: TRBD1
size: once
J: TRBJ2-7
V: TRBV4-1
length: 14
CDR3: CASSQDGTGREQYF
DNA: TGCGCCAGCAGCCAAGATGGGACAGGGCGGGAGCAGTACTTC

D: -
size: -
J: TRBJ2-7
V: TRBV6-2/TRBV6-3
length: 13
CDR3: CASSSILGGEQYF
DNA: TGTGCCAGCAGCTCCATTCTGGGAGGCGAGCAGTACTTC

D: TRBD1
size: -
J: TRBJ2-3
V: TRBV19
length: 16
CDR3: CASSMTQQGATDTQYF
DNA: TGTGCCAGTAGTATGACCCAGCAGGGGGCCACAGATACGCAGTATTTT

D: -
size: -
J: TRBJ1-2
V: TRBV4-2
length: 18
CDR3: CASSQDRAGAIGLYGYTF
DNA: TGTGCCAGCAGCCAAGATAGGGCCGGGGCTATAGGGCTCTATGGCTACACCTTC

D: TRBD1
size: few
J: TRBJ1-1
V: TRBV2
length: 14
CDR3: CASRDRGSVTEAFF
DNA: TGTGCCAGCAGAGACAGGGGCTCGGTTACTGAAGCTTTCTTT

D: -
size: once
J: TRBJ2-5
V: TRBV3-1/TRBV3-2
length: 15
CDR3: CASSQAVQPQETQYF
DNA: TGTGCCAGCAGCCAGGCCGTCCAGCCCCAAGAGACCCAGTACTTC

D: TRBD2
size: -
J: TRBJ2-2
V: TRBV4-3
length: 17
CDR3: CASSVWASGSETGELFF
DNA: TGCGCCAGCAGTGTTTGGGCTAGCGGGAGTGAGACCGGGGAGCTGTTTTTT